These T cell receptor beta chains were read from a single sample in a study of CD8+ T cells in alopecia areata. Sequenced by immunoSEQ multiplex PCR; TCRdb stores in-frame clones only, minus some. Altogether some 170,000 clones are present, around 58% being singletons, with the ten largest covering 16%. The sequencing here drew on CD4+ T cells sorted from blood, taken at approximately week 61, from a patient treated with tofacitinib. The receptors originated from a human donor with alopecia areata. The CDR3 runs from the conserved cysteine through the conserved F or W.

TRBV7-6,CASSLEFGGGETQYF
TRBV29-1,CSVYRNLYDGYTF
TRBV7-9,CASSLGLAGGPRETQYF
TRBV6-6,CASSYSLDQPQHF
TRBV6-5,CATRQGAEKLFF
TRBV27,CASSLNALANTGELFF
TRBV29-1,CSVEGVGSTGELFF
TRBV4-2,CASSQDRTDYGYTF
TRBV11-2,CASGLRVEETQYF
TRBV29-1,CSVVYEQYF
TRBV2,CASSERESLHF
TRBV5-1,CASSPLGRQTIHQVF
TRBV5-6,CASSLGRSQVVALHF
TRBV2,CASSGGRTRQPQHF
TRBV27,CASGLRSGTSSYTF
TRBV7-9,CASSLGSPGYNSPLHF
TRBV4-1,CASSNHWAQTNSPLHF
TRBV15,CATSRDSWGGTEAFF
TRBV29-1,CSVEKGLAYNEQFF
TRBV29-1,CSVVFTEAFF
TRBV9,CASSLGTTTSQTGELFF
TRBV15,CATSRTAGAYGYTF